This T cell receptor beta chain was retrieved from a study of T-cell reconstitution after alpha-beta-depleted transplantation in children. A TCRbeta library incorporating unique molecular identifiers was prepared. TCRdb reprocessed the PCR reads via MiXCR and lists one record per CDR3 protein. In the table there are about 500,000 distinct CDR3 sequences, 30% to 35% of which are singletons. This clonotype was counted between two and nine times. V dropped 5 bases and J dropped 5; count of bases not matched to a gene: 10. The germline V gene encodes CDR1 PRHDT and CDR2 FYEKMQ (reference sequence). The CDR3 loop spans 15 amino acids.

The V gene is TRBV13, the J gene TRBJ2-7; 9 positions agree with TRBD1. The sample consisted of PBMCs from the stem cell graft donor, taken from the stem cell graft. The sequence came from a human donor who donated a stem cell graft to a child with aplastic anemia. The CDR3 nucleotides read TGTGCCAGCAGCACCCGGGACAGGGTTTTACACGAGCAGTACTTC. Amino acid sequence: CASSTRDRVLHEQYF.